This TCR beta chain was obtained from a study of T cell responses to AZD1222 COVID-19 vaccine. Study-level results: AZD1222 recipients seropositive at baseline numbered only 6 or 7. Reportedly, close to half of spike-specific TCRs are directed against unmutated variant regions. The donor cohort was predominantly white British with a female majority, and clonal diversity may have been underestimated.

The repertoire was sequenced with immunoSEQ multiplex PCR; TCRdb's copy has only in-frame clones and lacks some. The sample has about 150,000 clones, 90% seen once. CDR1 and CDR2 (germline): KGHSH, LQKENI. The V segment lost 8 bases and the J segment 5 bases; nucleotides outside the gene matches: 8. There are 15 residues in the CDR3. Notes on this clone: Its antigen remains unknown.

Sample: peripheral blood, taken 28 days after the second AZD1222 dose. This sequence joins TRBV18 and TRBJ1-4; 10 nucleotides align to TRBD1. The receptor was isolated from an adult who received the AZD1222 COVID-19 vaccine. CDR3 protein: CASAIGQGGNEKLFF. The CDR3 DNA is TGTGCCAGCGCAATTGGACAGGGGGGAAATGAAAAACTGTTTTTT.